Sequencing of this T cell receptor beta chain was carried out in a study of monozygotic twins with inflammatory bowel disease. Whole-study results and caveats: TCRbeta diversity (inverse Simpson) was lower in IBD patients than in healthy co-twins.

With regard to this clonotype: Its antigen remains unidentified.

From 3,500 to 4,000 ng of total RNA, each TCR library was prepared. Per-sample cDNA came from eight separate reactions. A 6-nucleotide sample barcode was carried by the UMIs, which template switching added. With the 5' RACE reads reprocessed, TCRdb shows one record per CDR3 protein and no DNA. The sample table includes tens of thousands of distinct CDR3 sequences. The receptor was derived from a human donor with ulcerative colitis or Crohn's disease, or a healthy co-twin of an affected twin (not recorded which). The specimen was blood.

The CDR3 reads CASSEVSSEQFF. V is TRBV6-1 and J is TRBJ2-1. The CDR3 loop spans 12 amino acids. Germline lookup yields CDR1 MNHNS and CDR2 SASEGT.